This record covers a single T cell receptor beta chain. It may be a read error: a sequence one base away is much more abundant. This record comes from a study of blood T cells in healthy people across ages. With a J-beta primer mix and a sample-barcoded 5' primer, a second PCR ran 7 to 11 cycles. TCRdb re-analysed the 5' RACE reads in MiXCR, keeping a single row per CDR3 protein. The sample holds 590,000 or so distinct CDR3 sequences, approximately 30% seen once. CDR3 length: 14 residues. Germline V lookup: CDR1 LNHNV, CDR2 YYDKDF (reference sequence). The specimen sequenced was blood. The TCR originated in a woman over 75 in good health. The rearrangement joins TRBV15 to TRBJ2-7; D may match TRBD1 or TRBD2 (5 bases each). CDR3 nucleotide sequence: TGTGCCACCAGCCTTCGGGACGGCTCCTACGGGCAGTACTTC. Translation gives CATSLRDGSYGQYF.